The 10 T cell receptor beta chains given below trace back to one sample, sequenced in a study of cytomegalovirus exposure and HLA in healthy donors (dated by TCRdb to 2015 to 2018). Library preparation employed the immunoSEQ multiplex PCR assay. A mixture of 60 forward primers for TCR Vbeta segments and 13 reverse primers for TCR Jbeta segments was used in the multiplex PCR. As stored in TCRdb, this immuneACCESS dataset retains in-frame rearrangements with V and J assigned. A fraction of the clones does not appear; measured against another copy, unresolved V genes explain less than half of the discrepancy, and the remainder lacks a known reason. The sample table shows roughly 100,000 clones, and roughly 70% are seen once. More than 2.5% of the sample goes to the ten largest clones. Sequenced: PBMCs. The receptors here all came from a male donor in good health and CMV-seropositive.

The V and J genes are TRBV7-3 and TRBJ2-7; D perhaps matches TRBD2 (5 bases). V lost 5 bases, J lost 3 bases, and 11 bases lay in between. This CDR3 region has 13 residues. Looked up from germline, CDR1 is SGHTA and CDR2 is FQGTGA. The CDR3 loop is CASSLGGDYEQYF. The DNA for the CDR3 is TGTGCCAGCAGCCTAGGAGGTGACTACGAGCAGTACTTC.

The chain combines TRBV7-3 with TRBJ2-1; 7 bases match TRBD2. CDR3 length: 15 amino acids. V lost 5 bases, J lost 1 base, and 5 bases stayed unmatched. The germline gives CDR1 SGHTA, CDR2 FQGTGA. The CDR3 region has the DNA TGTGCCAGCAGCCCGGGGGGTGGGTCCTACAATGAGCAGTTCTTC. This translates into CASSPGGGSYNEQFF.

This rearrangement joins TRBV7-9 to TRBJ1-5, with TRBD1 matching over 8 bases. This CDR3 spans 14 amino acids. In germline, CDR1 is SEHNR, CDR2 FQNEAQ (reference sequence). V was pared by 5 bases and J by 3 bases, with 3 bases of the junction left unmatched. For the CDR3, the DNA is TGTGCCAGCAGCCCCCAGGGGGCCAATCAGCCCCAGCATTTT. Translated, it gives CASSPQGANQPQHF.

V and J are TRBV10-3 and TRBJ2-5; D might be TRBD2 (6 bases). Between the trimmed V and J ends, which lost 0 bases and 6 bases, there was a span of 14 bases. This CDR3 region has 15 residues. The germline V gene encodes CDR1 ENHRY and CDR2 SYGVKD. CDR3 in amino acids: CAISESRASVKTQYF. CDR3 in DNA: TGTGCCATCAGTGAGTCTCGGGCTAGCGTGAAGACCCAGTACTTC.

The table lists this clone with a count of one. The DNA of the CDR3 is TGTGCCAGCCCCCCTGTCCCGGGGGGGTACTATGGCTACACCTTC. Its protein product is CASPPVPGGYYGYTF. The chain recombines TRBV6-1 with TRBJ1-2, with D possibly matching TRBD1 (5 bases). CDR3 size: 15 residues. Germline assignment: CDR1 MNHNS and CDR2 SASEGT. V was cut by 8 bases and J by 3 bases, with 19 bases left in between.

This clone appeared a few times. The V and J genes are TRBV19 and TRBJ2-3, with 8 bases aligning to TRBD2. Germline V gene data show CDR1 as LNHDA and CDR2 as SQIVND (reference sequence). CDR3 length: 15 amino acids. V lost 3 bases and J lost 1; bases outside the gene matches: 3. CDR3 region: CASSIQTSGTDTQYF. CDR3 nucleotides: TGTGCCAGTAGTATCCAGACTAGCGGCACAGATACGCAGTATTTT.

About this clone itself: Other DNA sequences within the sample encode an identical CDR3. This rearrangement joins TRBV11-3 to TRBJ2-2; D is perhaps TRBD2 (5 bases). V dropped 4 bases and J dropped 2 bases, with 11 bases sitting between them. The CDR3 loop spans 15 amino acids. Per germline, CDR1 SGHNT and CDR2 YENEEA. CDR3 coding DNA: TGTGCCAGCAGCTCGAGGGCCCTTAACACCGGGGAGCTGTTTTTT. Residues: CASSSRALNTGELFF.

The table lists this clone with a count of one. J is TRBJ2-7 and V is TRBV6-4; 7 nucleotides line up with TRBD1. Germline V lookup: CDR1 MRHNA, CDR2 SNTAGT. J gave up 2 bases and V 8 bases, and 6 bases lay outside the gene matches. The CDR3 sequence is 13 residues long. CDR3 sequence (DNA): TGTGCCAGCGGGCGCAGGGGGACCTACGAGCAGTACTTC. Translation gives CASGRRGTYEQYF.

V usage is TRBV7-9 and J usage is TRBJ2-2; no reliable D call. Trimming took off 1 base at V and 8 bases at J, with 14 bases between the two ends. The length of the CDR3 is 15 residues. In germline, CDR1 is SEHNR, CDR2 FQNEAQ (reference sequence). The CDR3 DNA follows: TGTGCCAGCAGCTTAGTTCGTCAATCCACTGGGGAGCTGTTTTTT. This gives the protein CASSLVRQSTGELFF.

This CDR3 reads CASSELDRGHTDTQYF. In DNA form, the CDR3 reads TGTGCCAGCAGTGAATTGGACAGGGGGCACACAGATACGCAGTATTTT. The rearrangement joins TRBV25-1 to TRBJ2-3; 11 positions match TRBD1. The CDR3 is made up of 16 amino acids. Trimming took 1 base from V and 2 from J; bases not matched to a gene: 2. Germline V CDR1 and CDR2: MGHDK, SYGVNS.